The 30 T cell receptor beta chains below were found in one sample sequenced in a study of response to subunit inactivated influenza vaccine. TCRdb redid the calling of the RT-PCR reads with MiXCR, one entry per CDR3 protein. The sample carries hundreds of thousands of distinct CDR3 sequences, around 11% recorded once. This sample also belongs to another study, concerning T cells expressing NK-cell markers. That source reports: Synthesis of TCR beta cDNA relied on 5'RACE template switching carrying UMIs.

Sample: PBMCs from blood, taken on the day of vaccination. These receptors originate from a man aged 45-65 years who received an inactivated influenza vaccine.

The chain links TRBV20-1 to TRBJ2-2; no clear D. CDR1 and CDR2 from the germline V gene are DFQATT and SNEGSKA (reference sequence). CDR3 length: 14 residues. V lost 3 bases and J 5 bases, leaving 13 bases between the germline ends. The chain's CDR3 is CSASGGPPTGELFF. The CDR3 nucleotides are TGCAGTGCTAGTGGTGGCCCCCCAACCGGGGAGCTGTTTTTT.

The chain has TRBV28 and TRBJ2-2; TRBD2 might be the D (6 bases). From germline, CDR1 is MDHEN and CDR2 SYDVKM. The CDR3 extends over 15 amino acids. V lost 5 bases to trimming and J lost 5 bases, with 15 bases between them. The CDR3, as DNA: TGTGCCAGCAGTGGTGCGGGGAATCCTACCGGGGAGCTGTTTTTT. Its protein is CASSGAGNPTGELFF.

This clonotype has a handful of counts. V usage is TRBV2 and J usage is TRBJ1-5, with D unclear. CDR1 and CDR2 (germline): SNHLY, FYNNEI. The CDR3 loop spans 13 amino acids. The ends were cut back, 8 bases at V and 4 bases at J, with 12 bases in the middle. This chain's CDR3 is CASLMGGNQPQHF. The CDR3 region has the DNA TGTGCCAGCCTCATGGGTGGTAATCAGCCCCAGCATTTT.

The chain combines TRBV19 with TRBJ1-2; a weak D match, TRBD1 (5 bases). CDR1 and CDR2 from the germline V gene are LNHDA and SQIVND (reference sequence). This CDR3 contains 15 residues. The V end lost 7 bases, the J end lost 4 bases, and 19 bases lay between the germline ends. CDR3: CASKGPTGEGYGYTF. CDR3 sequence (DNA): TGTGCCAGTAAGGGCCCGACGGGGGAAGGCTATGGCTACACCTTC.

The J gene is TRBJ2-5, the V gene TRBV6-5; 8 positions match TRBD2. The CDR3 extends over 17 amino acids. V dropped 3 bases and J dropped 0; count of bases not matched to a gene: 9. The V gene's germline CDR1 is MNHEY and CDR2 SVGAGI. The CDR3 is CASSYVRSSGNQETQYF. The CDR3 DNA follows: TGTGCCAGCAGTTATGTTCGGAGTAGCGGGAACCAAGAGACCCAGTACTTC.

V gene TRBV18 combines with J gene TRBJ2-5; 9 nucleotides align to TRBD1. CDR1 and CDR2 from the germline V gene are KGHSH and LQKENI. The CDR3 length is 15 residues. The V segment lost 3 bases and the J segment 4 bases; nucleotides outside the gene matches: 6. The CDR3 nucleotides read TGTGCCAGCTCACCGCCGGGACAGGGTGTAGAGACCCAGTACTTC. This encodes CASSPPGQGVETQYF. Combining the CDR3 with reference TRBV18 and TRBJ2-5 gives the whole variable domain NAGVMQNPRHLVRRRGQEARLRCSPMKGHSHVYWYRQLPEEGLKFMVYLQKENIIDESGMPKERFSAEFPKEGPSILRIQQVVRGDSAAYFCASSPPGQGVETQYFGPGTRLLVL.

This chain uses TRBV3-1 with TRBJ1-1, with 7 bases aligning to TRBD1. Per germline, CDR1 LGHDT and CDR2 YNNKEL (reference sequence). There are 12 residues in the CDR3. The trim removed 4 bases at V and 11 bases at J, leaving 7 bases unmatched. The CDR3 region is CASSLRDSSAFF. Written as DNA, the CDR3 is TGTGCCAGCAGCCTAAGGGACAGTTCCGCTTTCTTT. Full variable domain (rest looked up from reference TRBV3-1 and TRBJ1-1): DTAVSQTPKYLVTQMGNDKSIKCEQNLGHDTMYWYKQDSKKFLKIMFSYNNKELIINETVPNRFSPKSPDKAHLNLHINSLELGDSAVYFCASSLRDSSAFFGQGTRLTVV.

Many counts were recorded for this clonotype. The chain has TRBV2 and TRBJ2-7; the D gene could be TRBD1 or TRBD2 (5 bases each). Trimming removed 4 bases at V and 2 bases at J, with 9 bases between. The CDR3 loop spans 13 amino acids. Germline V gene sequence: CDR1 SNHLY, CDR2 FYNNEI. CDR3 sequence: CASSAGTPYEQYF. As DNA, the CDR3 is TGTGCCAGCAGTGCCGGGACCCCCTACGAGCAGTACTTC.

A few counts support this clonotype. The V gene is TRBV24-1, the J gene TRBJ2-5; 9 positions agree with TRBD2. Germline trimming cut 6 bases from V and 2 bases from J; bases unmatched to any gene: 3. This CDR3 has 14 amino acids. Germline V CDR1 and CDR2: KGHDR, SFDVKD. The CDR3 DNA reads as TGTGCCACCAGTCGACTAGCGGAACAAGAGACCCAGTACTTC. This encodes CATSRLAEQETQYF.

This clonotype was seen only a few times. An end of the junction differs from the germline gene, which may be a read error. The chain combines TRBV28 with TRBJ1-6, with no clear D. CDR1 and CDR2 (germline): MDHEN, SYDVKM. This CDR3 contains 13 residues. This CDR3 is CASRSPAGVPSFF. The CDR3, as DNA: TGTGCCAGCAGATCCCCGGCTGGGGTTCCCTCTTTCTTT.

The chain recombines TRBV28 with TRBJ2-2; perhaps TRBD1 as D (6 bases). Trimming stripped 2 bases from V and 4 bases from J, with 20 bases between. Germline CDR1 and CDR2: MDHEN and SYDVKM. The CDR3 totals 18 residues. Here the CDR3 reads CASSLRSTGPRGTGELFF. CDR3 nucleotide sequence: TGTGCCAGCAGTTTAAGATCAACAGGTCCCAGGGGCACCGGGGAGCTGTTTTTT.

This clonotype was counted between two and nine times. V gene TRBV18 combines with J gene TRBJ2-1; TRBD1 matches 7 bases. This CDR3 has 13 amino acids. The V and J ends lost 5 bases and 7 bases, in that order; junction bases with no gene match: 5. CDR1 is KGHSH and CDR2 is LQKENI in the germline V gene. This CDR3 is CASSTGQTNEQFF. CDR3 bases: TGTGCCAGCTCAACGGGACAGACTAATGAGCAGTTCTTC.

Many counts were recorded for this clonotype. V usage is TRBV7-9 and J usage is TRBJ1-1; D remains unclear. V gave up 5 bases and J gave up 3 bases, with 19 bases separating them. CDR3 size: 16 residues. The germline gives CDR1 SEHNR, CDR2 FQNEAQ (reference sequence). The CDR3 region has the DNA TGTGCCAGCAGCCTCAGAGCGTGGCCATCGGACACTGAAGCTTTCTTT. Translated, it gives CASSLRAWPSDTEAFF.

In its sample, this clonotype was seen many times. The V gene is TRBV27, the J gene TRBJ1-5; possibly TRBD1 for D (5 bases). Germline V gene data show CDR1 as MNHEY and CDR2 as SMNVEV (reference sequence). This CDR3 has 17 residues. V lost 8 bases, J lost 1 base, and 21 bases lay in between. The CDR3 bases are TGTGCCAGCGCACCCAGAGCGGGGCAGTCGAGCAATCAGCCCCAGCATTTT. As protein: CASAPRAGQSSNQPQHF.

This clonotype was observed many times. The chain is built from TRBV7-9 and TRBJ2-7, with D perhaps matching TRBD1 or TRBD2 (5 bases each). V lost 2 bases and J 6 bases, leaving 20 bases between the germline ends. This CDR3 has 16 residues. CDR1 and CDR2 (germline): SEHNR, FQNEAQ (reference sequence). The CDR3 is CASSLTTGRLKGEQYF. In DNA, the CDR3 is TGTGCCAGCAGCTTAACGACGGGACGGCTGAAGGGCGAGCAGTACTTC.

The table lists this clonotype with a count of one. The chain combines TRBV27 with TRBJ2-2, with 8 bases matching TRBD1. The CDR3 is made up of 15 amino acids. Germline V CDR1 and CDR2: MNHEY, SMNVEV (reference sequence). The J segment lost 8 bases and the V segment lost 3 bases, leaving 8 bases of the junction unmatched. The CDR3 loop is CASSFRQGFAGELFF. The CDR3, as DNA: TGTGCCAGCAGTTTTAGACAGGGGTTCGCAGGGGAGCTGTTTTTT.

Ten or more counts support this clonotype. V usage is TRBV6-1 and J usage is TRBJ2-1, with 7 bases lining up with TRBD2. Germline V gene data show CDR1 as MNHNS and CDR2 as SASEGT. The CDR3 sequence is 17 residues long. V gave up 6 bases and J gave up 2 bases; unmatched junction bases: 13. CDR3 amino acids: CASRPTRGEGPYNEQFF. Here the CDR3 DNA reads TGTGCCAGCAGACCTACCCGGGGGGAGGGCCCCTACAATGAGCAGTTCTTC.

This chain uses TRBV7-2 with TRBJ2-1; perhaps D is TRBD1 or TRBD2 (5 bases each). CDR1 SGHTA and CDR2 FQGNSA come from the germline V gene. V was shortened by 3 bases and J by 2 bases, with 11 bases between the two germline ends. CDR3 size: 15 residues. CDR3 in amino acids: CASSFRGYPYNEQFF. In DNA form, the CDR3 reads TGTGCCAGCAGCTTCCGGGGCTATCCCTACAATGAGCAGTTCTTC. The full variable domain, with the rest looked up from reference TRBV7-2 and TRBJ2-1, is GAGVSQSPSNKVTEKGKDVELRCDPISGHTALYWYRQSLGQGLEFLIYFQGNSAPDKSGLPSDRFSAERTGGSVSTLTIQRTQQEDSAVYLCASSFRGYPYNEQFFGPGTRLTVL.

This clonotype appeared a few times. The V call is TRBV5-6, the J call TRBJ2-5; tentative D call: TRBD2 (5 bases). The V gene's germline CDR1 is SGHDT and CDR2 YYEEEE. V was clipped by 3 bases and J by 3 bases, with 15 bases between them. The length of the CDR3 is 15 residues. CDR3 DNA sequence: TGTGCCAGCAGCTCTACCACTAGAGTCAAAGAGACCCAGTACTTC. Its protein product is CASSSTTRVKETQYF. The full variable domain, completed using reference TRBV5-6 and TRBJ2-5, is DAGVTQSPTHLIKTRGQQVTLRCSPKSGHDTVSWYQQALGQGPQFIFQYYEEEERQRGNFPDRFSGHQFPNYSSELNVNALLLGDSALYLCASSSTTRVKETQYFGPGTRLLVL.

This clonotype was observed at least ten times. The V and J genes are TRBV6-1 and TRBJ2-3, with TRBD1 matching 10 bases. The CDR3 extends over 14 amino acids. The V gene end was trimmed by 4 bases and the J gene end by 5 bases; junction bases not matched to a gene: 3. CDR1 and CDR2 from the germline V gene are MNHNS and SASEGT. CDR3 protein: CASSVRDRGDTQYF. The CDR3 nucleotides are TGTGCCAGCAGTGTTCGGGACAGGGGAGATACGCAGTATTTT.

In its sample, this clonotype was seen many times. The rearrangement links TRBV3-1 to TRBJ2-7; no reliable D call. This CDR3 is built from 11 residues. V lost 5 bases and J lost 2, with 4 bases in between. The germline V gene encodes CDR1 LGHDT and CDR2 YNNKEL (reference sequence). The CDR3 reads CASSKAYEQYF. CDR3 in DNA: TGTGCCAGCAGCAAAGCCTACGAGCAGTACTTC.

This clonotype was seen ten or more times. V is TRBV20-1 and J is TRBJ2-5; D is perhaps TRBD2 (6 bases). V was shortened by 5 bases and J by 5 bases, with 15 bases between the two germline ends. This CDR3 has 13 residues. Germline V gene sequence: CDR1 DFQATT, CDR2 SNEGSKA (reference sequence). CDR3 loop: CSAAEGLRETQYF. DNA for the CDR3: TGCAGTGCTGCGGAGGGACTCCGCGAGACCCAGTACTTC.

This clonotype was seen a few times. The chain joins TRBV2 to TRBJ2-6; tentative D call: TRBD1 (6 bases). In germline, CDR1 is SNHLY, CDR2 FYNNEI. This CDR3 contains 14 residues. With 6 bases removed from V and 1 base from J, the gap between germline ends came to 7 bases. CDR3 in amino acids: CASRGQSGANVLTF. In DNA, the CDR3 is TGTGCCAGCAGGGGACAATCTGGGGCCAACGTCCTGACTTTC.

J is TRBJ2-7 and V is TRBV9; 7 nucleotides line up with TRBD1. The V gene end was trimmed by 0 bases and the J gene end by 3 bases; junction bases not matched to a gene: 6. The CDR3 runs 15 residues. CDR1 SGDLS and CDR2 YYNGEE come from the germline V gene. This chain's CDR3 is CASSVATGLNYEQYF. CDR3 DNA: TGTGCCAGCAGCGTAGCGACAGGGCTTAACTACGAGCAGTACTTC. Based on the CDR3 plus reference TRBV9 and TRBJ2-7, the full variable domain is DSGVTQTPKHLITATGQRVTLRCSPRSGDLSVYWYQQSLDQGLQFLIQYYNGEERAKGNILERFSAQQFPDLHSELNLSSLELGDSALYFCASSVATGLNYEQYFGPGTRLTVT.

The chain carries TRBV7-2 and TRBJ1-2, with D perhaps TRBD1 (6 bases). V lost 5 bases and J lost 7, with 17 bases in between. The length of the CDR3 is 14 residues. Germline V gene sequence: CDR1 SGHTA, CDR2 FQGNSA. CDR3 residues: CASSPPGRGAGYTF. The DNA of the CDR3 is TGTGCCAGCAGCCCCCCAGGTCGGGGGGCTGGCTACACCTTC.

This clonotype was seen repeatedly, ten times or more. This sequence joins TRBV11-2 and TRBJ2-2; D unresolved. The ends were cut back, 4 bases at V and 4 bases at J, with 16 bases in the middle. The CDR3 is 16 amino acids. CDR1 SGHAT and CDR2 FQNNGV come from the germline V gene. CDR3 loop: CASSSVGRLRTGELFF. The CDR3 DNA follows: TGTGCCAGCAGCTCCGTAGGGCGACTTCGCACCGGGGAGCTGTTTTTT.

This clonotype was observed many times. The chain combines TRBV2 with TRBJ2-2; 7 bases match TRBD1. J lost 0 bases, V lost 8 bases, and 6 bases had no gene match. In germline, CDR1 is SNHLY, CDR2 FYNNEI. This CDR3 spans 15 amino acids. CDR3 DNA: TGTGCCAGCTCCCCGCAGGGGGCGAACACCGGGGAGCTGTTTTTT. This codes for CASSPQGANTGELFF.

This clonotype was seen repeatedly, ten times or more. The chain carries TRBV10-3 and TRBJ2-7; D is undetermined. Germline V gene sequence: CDR1 ENHRY, CDR2 SYGVKD. The CDR3 is made up of 12 amino acids. Trimming removed 2 bases from V and 4 bases from J, with 6 bases in between. In DNA, the CDR3 is TGTGCCATCAGTGAGAACTCTTACGAGCAGTACTTC. As protein: CAISENSYEQYF.

This clonotype was seen a handful of times. The chain combines TRBV13 with TRBJ2-7, with 8 bases lining up with TRBD2. Germline V gene sequence: CDR1 PRHDT, CDR2 FYEKMQ (reference sequence). The trim removed 5 bases at V and 2 bases at J, leaving 11 bases unmatched. The CDR3 has 16 residues. The CDR3 nucleotides read TGTGCCAGCAGCCGCTTTACGGGACTAGTCACCTACGAGCAGTACTTC. This gives the protein CASSRFTGLVTYEQYF.

The chain couples TRBV12-3 or TRBV12-4 to TRBJ1-4; D not certain. The CDR3 has 15 residues. Deletions cut 3 bases from V and 8 bases from J, with 16 bases between. Here the CDR3 reads CASSFVEFQQEKLFF. CDR3 DNA sequence: TGTGCCAGCAGTTTCGTAGAGTTTCAGCAGGAAAAACTGTTTTTT.